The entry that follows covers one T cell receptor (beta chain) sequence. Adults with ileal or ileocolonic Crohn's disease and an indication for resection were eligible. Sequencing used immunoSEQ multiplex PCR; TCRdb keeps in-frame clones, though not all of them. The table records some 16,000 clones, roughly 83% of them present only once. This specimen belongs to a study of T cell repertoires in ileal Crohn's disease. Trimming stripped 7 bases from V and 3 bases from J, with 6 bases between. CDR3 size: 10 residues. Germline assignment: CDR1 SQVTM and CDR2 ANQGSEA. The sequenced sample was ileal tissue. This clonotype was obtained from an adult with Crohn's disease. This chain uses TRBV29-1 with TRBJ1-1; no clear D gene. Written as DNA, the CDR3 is TGCAGCGCTTCTCACACTGAAGCTTTCTTT. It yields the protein CSASHTEAFF.